One and the same sample provided the 21 T cell receptor beta chains below, sequenced in a study of read filtering for tumor transcriptome and immune sequencing. This library used approximately 0.4 ug RNA and molecular barcoded adaptors spanning alpha/delta and beta/gamma chains. One entry per CDR3 protein results from TCRdb running MiXCR on the reads. The repertoire holds 85,000 to 100,000 distinct CDR3 sequences, with 20% to 25% as singletons. The sample consisted of a population of CD138-negative cells sorted from bone marrow. Receptors originate from a donor aged 40 or older with multiple myeloma.

This clonotype was counted ten times or more. The V and J genes are TRBV30 and TRBJ1-1; D gene ambiguous. The CDR3 totals 11 residues. Trimming took off 2 bases at V and 5 bases at J, with 6 bases between the two ends. The germline gives CDR1 GTSNPN, CDR2 SVGIG (reference sequence). The CDR3 here is CAWSPKTEAFF. CDR3 DNA: TGTGCCTGGAGTCCGAAAACTGAAGCTTTCTTT.

The chain is built from TRBV29-1 and TRBJ1-4; possible D gene TRBD1, 5 bases. Trimming pared 6 bases from V and 3 bases from J, leaving 8 bases between. Germline V gene lookup returns CDR1 SQVTM and CDR2 ANQGSEA. The CDR3 extends over 12 amino acids. The CDR3 bases are TGCAGCGTCCCGACAGCTAATGAAAAACTGTTTTTT. This encodes CSVPTANEKLFF. Drawing the rest from reference TRBV29-1 and TRBJ1-4, the complete variable domain is SAVISQKPSRDICQRGTSLTIQCQVDSQVTMMFWYRQQPGQSLTLIATANQGSEATYESGFVIDKFPISRPNLTFSTLTVSNMSPEDSSIYLCSVPTANEKLFFGSGTQLSVL.

A word on this clonotype: A much larger clone lies one base from this, so it may be a read error. V gene TRBV12-3 or TRBV12-4 combines with J gene TRBJ2-3; D may be TRBD1 (5 bases). This CDR3 has 11 residues. The chain's CDR3 is CASGSTGTQYF. CDR3 DNA: TGTGCCAGCGGTTCTACAGGTACGCAGTATTTT.

This sequence joins TRBV20-1 and TRBJ2-3, with TRBD2 identical over 8 bases. The V and J ends lost 3 bases and 5 bases, in that order; junction bases with no gene match: 19. The CDR3 is 18 residues long. From germline, CDR1 is DFQATT and CDR2 SNEGSKA (reference sequence). CDR3: CSASTLAGGGTLGDTQYF. CDR3 nucleotide sequence: TGCAGTGCTAGTACCCTCGCGGGCGGGGGGACCCTTGGAGATACGCAGTATTTT.

This clonotype was seen at least ten times. V gene TRBV28 combines with J gene TRBJ2-7; 14 bases fit TRBD2. The CDR3 is made up of 16 amino acids. V was clipped by 5 bases and J by 1 base; unmatched bases: 4. The germline CDR1 and CDR2 sequences are MDHEN and SYDVKM. The CDR3 reads CASSRTSGGPSYEQYF. CDR3 DNA sequence: TGTGCCAGCAGTAGGACTAGCGGGGGGCCTTCCTACGAGCAGTACTTC.

Remarks on this clonotype: The junction differs from germline at one of its ends, possibly a read error. The chain carries TRBV5-1 and TRBJ1-5; TRBD1 aligns across 8 bases. Germline assignment: CDR1 SGHRS and CDR2 YFSETQ. The CDR3 has 15 residues. The DNA of the CDR3 is TGCGCCAACAGCCCCGGACAGGGCAGTCGTCAGCCCCAGCATTTT. It yields the protein CANSPGQGSRQPQHF.

This clonotype showed up many times. The gene calls are TRBV27 and TRBJ2-7; weak D call: TRBD1 (6 bases). The CDR3 runs 13 residues. Germline CDR1 and CDR2: MNHEY and SMNVEV (reference sequence). Trimming stripped 4 bases from V and 5 bases from J, with 12 bases between. The CDR3 sequence is CASSYQGRHEQYF. CDR3 coding DNA: TGTGCCAGCAGTTATCAGGGGAGACACGAGCAGTACTTC.

This clonotype was picked up a small number of times. The CDR3 spells CASKPGGFNNQPQHF. CDR3 nucleotide sequence: TGTGCCAGTAAGCCCGGGGGGTTTAACAATCAGCCCCAGCATTTT. The chain employs TRBV19 and TRBJ1-5; D possibly corresponds to TRBD1 (5 bases). Germline CDR1 and CDR2: LNHDA and SQIVND (reference sequence). Trimming stripped 7 bases from V and 3 bases from J, with 16 bases between. CDR3 length equals 15 residues.

On this clonotype: A much larger clone lies a single base off, so this may be a read error. The chain carries TRBV28 and TRBJ2-5, with TRBD1 matching 9 bases. Germline V gene sequence: CDR1 MDHEN, CDR2 SYDVKM. The CDR3 has 14 amino acids. After removal of 8 bases from V and 6 bases from J, the junction contained 10 bases not matched to a gene. The CDR3 sequence is CASGMGQGWKTQYF. CDR3 DNA sequence: TGTGCCAGCGGTATGGGACAGGGTTGGAAGACCCAGTACTTC. Supplemented by reference TRBV28 and TRBJ2-5, the full variable domain reads DVKVTQSSRYLVKRTGEKVFLECVQDMDHENMFWYRQDPGLGLRLIYFSYDVKMKEKGDIPEGYSVSREKKERFSLILESASTNQTSMYLCASGMGQGWKTQYFGPGTRLLVL.

Comments on this clonotype: Given a much more abundant clone one base away, this may be a read error. The chain is built from TRBV19 and TRBJ1-5; D may be TRBD1 (5 bases). The CDR3 covers 13 residues. Trimming took 10 bases from V and 3 from J, leaving 13 bases between them. The V gene's germline CDR1 is LNHDA and CDR2 SQIVND (reference sequence). This CDR3 reads CATRYRFNQPQHF. The DNA for the CDR3 is TGTGCCACTCGCTACAGGTTCAATCAGCCCCAGCATTTT.

The sample holds a few counts of this clonotype. The CDR3 sequence: CASSTSARGTDTQYF. The DNA of the CDR3 is TGCGCCAGCAGCACATCGGCCCGAGGCACAGATACGCAGTATTTT. The rearrangement uses TRBV5-1 and TRBJ2-3, with D uncertain. Germline V CDR1 and CDR2: SGHRS, YFSETQ. V shed 4 bases and J shed 1 base, with 13 bases lying between them. CDR3 length: 15 amino acids.

This clonotype was recorded a few times. This probably arose from a read error, given a far larger clone one base away. The V gene is TRBV12-3 or TRBV12-4, the J gene TRBJ2-1; D possibly corresponds to TRBD2 (6 bases). The CDR3 length is 16 residues. Deletions cut 5 bases from V and 2 bases from J, with 16 bases between. CDR3 coding DNA: TGTGCCAGCAGTATAGAGCCGGGACTGCCCTACAATGAGCAGTTCTTC. It translates to CASSIEPGLPYNEQFF.

This clonotype showed up many times. The genes are TRBV2 and TRBJ2-3; 7 nucleotides agree with TRBD1. The trim removed 8 bases at V and 2 bases at J, leaving 7 bases unmatched. From germline, CDR1 is SNHLY and CDR2 FYNNEI. CDR3 length equals 14 residues. The CDR3: CASGDSSSTDTQYF. The CDR3 DNA reads TGTGCCAGCGGGGACAGCTCCTCCACAGATACGCAGTATTTT. Based on the CDR3 plus reference TRBV2 and TRBJ2-3, the full variable domain is EPEVTQTPSHQVTQMGQEVILRCVPISNHLYFYWYRQILGQKVEFLVSFYNNEISEKSEIFDDQFSVERPDGSNFTLKIRSTKLEDSAMYFCASGDSSSTDTQYFGPGTRLTVL.

This clonotype was found many times. This chain joins TRBV5-1 and TRBJ1-1; D remains unclear. CDR1 is SGHRS and CDR2 is YFSETQ in the germline V gene. There are 13 residues in the CDR3. The V gene lost 1 base and the J gene lost 0 bases, with 4 bases spanning the gap. CDR3 in amino acids: CASSLTLNTEAFF. The DNA for the CDR3 is TGCGCCAGCAGCTTGACCTTGAACACTGAAGCTTTCTTT.

Many counts were recorded for this clonotype. The V call is TRBV5-1, the J call TRBJ2-1; D gene ambiguous. V was cut by 4 bases and J by 4 bases, with 6 bases left in between. CDR1 SGHRS and CDR2 YFSETQ come from the germline V gene. This CDR3 spans 12 amino acids. DNA for the CDR3: TGCGCCAGCAGCCCGGGTTACAATGAGCAGTTCTTC. It is translated as CASSPGYNEQFF.

About this clonotype itself: Given a much more abundant clone one base away, this may be a read error. The chain links TRBV5-1 to TRBJ1-4; unclear D gene. V dropped 0 bases and J dropped 7 bases, with 10 bases sitting between them. The CDR3 has 14 residues. CDR1 is SGHRS and CDR2 is YFSETQ in the germline V gene. In nucleotides, the CDR3 is TGCGCCAGCAGCTTGGTCCAAGGGCTTGAAAAACTGTTTTTT. Translating it yields CASSLVQGLEKLFF.

The table lists this clonotype with many counts. The chain combines TRBV20-1 with TRBJ2-3; TRBD1 is a possible D gene (6 bases). Germline V gene lookup returns CDR1 DFQATT and CDR2 SNEGSKA (reference sequence). This CDR3 has 16 amino acids. The CDR3: CRAKGSGTTFLDTQYF. CDR3 bases: TGCAGAGCAAAGGGGTCCGGGACAACCTTTCTAGATACGCAGTATTTT.

To note about this clonotype: At one end, the junction sequence differs from germline, possibly due to a read error. The rearrangement uses TRBV28 and TRBJ2-1; the D is unclear. The CDR3 contains 13 residues. Germline V gene sequence: CDR1 MDHEN, CDR2 SYDVKM. The CDR3: CASSRRSFNDQFF. CDR3 in DNA: TGTGCCAGCAGCCGACGGTCTTTCAATGATCAGTTCTTC.

This clonotype has a count of ten or more. The V call is TRBV5-1, the J call TRBJ1-2; D is unclear. V was pared by 0 bases and J by 2 bases, with 5 bases between. This CDR3 comprises 13 residues. Germline V CDR1 and CDR2: SGHRS, YFSETQ. The CDR3 DNA follows: TGCGCCAGCAGCTTGGCCGGGAACTATGGCTACACCTTC. It codes for CASSLAGNYGYTF.

Turning to this clonotype: This clone may be a read error of a much larger clone one base away. The chain carries TRBV28 and TRBJ2-5; D not certain. Germline CDR1 and CDR2: MDHEN and SYDVKM. The CDR3 spans 13 residues. Trimming removed 3 bases from V and 7 bases from J, with 12 bases in between. The CDR3, as DNA: TGTGCCAGCAGTTTTCAGTTGAGAGGGACCCAGTACTTC. This translates into CASSFQLRGTQYF.

This clonotype was counted at least ten times. The rearrangement links TRBV20-1 to TRBJ1-2; D is perhaps TRBD1 (5 bases). Trimming cost V 7 bases and J 0 bases, with 12 bases left between them. CDR3 size: 13 residues. Germline V lookup: CDR1 DFQATT, CDR2 SNEGSKA (reference sequence). CDR3 nucleotide sequence: TGCAGTGGGGGACGGTCTTCTAACTATGGCTACACCTTC. This encodes CSGGRSSNYGYTF.